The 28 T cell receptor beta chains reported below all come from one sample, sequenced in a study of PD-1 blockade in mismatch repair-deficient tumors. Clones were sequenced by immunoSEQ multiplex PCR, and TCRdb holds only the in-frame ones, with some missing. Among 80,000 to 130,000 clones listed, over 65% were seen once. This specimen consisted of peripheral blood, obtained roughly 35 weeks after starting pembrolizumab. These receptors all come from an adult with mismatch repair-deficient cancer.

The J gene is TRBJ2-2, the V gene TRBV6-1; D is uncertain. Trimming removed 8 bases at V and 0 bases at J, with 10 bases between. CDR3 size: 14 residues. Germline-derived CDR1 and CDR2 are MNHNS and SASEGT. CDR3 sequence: CASLPVPNTGELFF. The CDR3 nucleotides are TGTGCCAGCCTTCCGGTCCCGAACACCGGGGAGCTGTTTTTT.

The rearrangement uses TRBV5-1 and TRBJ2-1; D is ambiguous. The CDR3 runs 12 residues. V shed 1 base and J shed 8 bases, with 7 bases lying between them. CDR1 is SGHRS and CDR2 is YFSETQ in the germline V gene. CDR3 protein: CASSLLWDEQFF. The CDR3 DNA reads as TGCGCCAGCAGCTTGCTTTGGGATGAGCAGTTCTTC.

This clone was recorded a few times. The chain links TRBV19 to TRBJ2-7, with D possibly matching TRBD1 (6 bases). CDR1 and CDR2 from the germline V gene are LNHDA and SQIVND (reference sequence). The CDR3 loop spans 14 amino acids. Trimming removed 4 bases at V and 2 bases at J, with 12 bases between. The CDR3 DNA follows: TGTGCCAGTAGTAGAGGGGACACAACCTACGAGCAGTACTTC. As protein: CASSRGDTTYEQYF.

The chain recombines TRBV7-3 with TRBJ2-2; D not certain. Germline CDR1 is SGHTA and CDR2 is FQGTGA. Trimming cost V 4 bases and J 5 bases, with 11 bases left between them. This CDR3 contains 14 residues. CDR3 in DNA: TGTGCCAGCAGCTATTCATTTATTACCGGGGAGCTGTTTTTT. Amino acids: CASSYSFITGELFF.

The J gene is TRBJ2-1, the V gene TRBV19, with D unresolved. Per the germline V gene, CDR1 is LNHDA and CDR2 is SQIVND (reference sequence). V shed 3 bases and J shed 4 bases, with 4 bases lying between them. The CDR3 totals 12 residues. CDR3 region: CASSIGYNEQFF. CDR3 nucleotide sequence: TGTGCCAGTAGTATCGGGTACAATGAGCAGTTCTTC.

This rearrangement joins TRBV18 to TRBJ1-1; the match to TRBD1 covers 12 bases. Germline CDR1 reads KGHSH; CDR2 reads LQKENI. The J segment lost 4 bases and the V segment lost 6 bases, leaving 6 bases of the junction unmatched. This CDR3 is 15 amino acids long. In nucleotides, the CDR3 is TGTGCCAGCTCGGGACAGGGGGCGGCTGGCACTGAAGCTTTCTTT. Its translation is CASSGQGAAGTEAFF. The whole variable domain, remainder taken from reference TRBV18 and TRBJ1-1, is NAGVMQNPRHLVRRRGQEARLRCSPMKGHSHVYWYRQLPEEGLKFMVYLQKENIIDESGMPKERFSAEFPKEGPSILRIQQVVRGDSAAYFCASSGQGAAGTEAFFGQGTRLTVV.

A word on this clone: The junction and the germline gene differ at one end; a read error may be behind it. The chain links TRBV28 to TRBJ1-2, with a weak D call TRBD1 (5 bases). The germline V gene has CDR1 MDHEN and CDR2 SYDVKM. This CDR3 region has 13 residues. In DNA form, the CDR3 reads TGTGCCAGCATACAGTACCCGGGGCAGGCGGCGGTCTTC. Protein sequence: CASIQYPGQAAVF.

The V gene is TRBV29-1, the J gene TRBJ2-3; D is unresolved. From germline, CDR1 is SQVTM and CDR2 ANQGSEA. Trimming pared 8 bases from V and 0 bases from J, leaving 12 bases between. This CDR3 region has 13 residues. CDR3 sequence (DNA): TGCAGCACCCAGCCAGCTAGCACAGATACGCAGTATTTT. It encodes CSTQPASTDTQYF.

The chain's CDR3 is CASSQQGNEQFF. In DNA form, the CDR3 reads TGTGCCAGCAGCCAACAGGGGAATGAGCAGTTCTTC. The rearrangement links TRBV14 to TRBJ2-1; the D gene is possibly TRBD1 (6 bases). This CDR3 comprises 12 residues. The V gene's germline CDR1 is SGHDN and CDR2 FVKESK. Trimming took off 2 bases at V and 7 bases at J, with 6 bases between the two ends.

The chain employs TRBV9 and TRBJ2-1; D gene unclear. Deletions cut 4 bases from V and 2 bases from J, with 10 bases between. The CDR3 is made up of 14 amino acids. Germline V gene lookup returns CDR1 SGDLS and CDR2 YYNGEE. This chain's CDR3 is CASSPPRAYNEQFF. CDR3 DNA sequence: TGTGCCAGCAGCCCTCCGAGAGCCTACAATGAGCAGTTCTTC.

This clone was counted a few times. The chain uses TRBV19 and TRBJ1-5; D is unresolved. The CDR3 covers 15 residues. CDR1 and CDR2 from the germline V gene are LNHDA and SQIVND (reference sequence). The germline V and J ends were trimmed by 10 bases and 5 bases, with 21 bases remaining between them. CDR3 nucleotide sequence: TGTGCCACCTCCGATACTTCCCCAATCGATCAGCCCCAGCATTTT. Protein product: CATSDTSPIDQPQHF.

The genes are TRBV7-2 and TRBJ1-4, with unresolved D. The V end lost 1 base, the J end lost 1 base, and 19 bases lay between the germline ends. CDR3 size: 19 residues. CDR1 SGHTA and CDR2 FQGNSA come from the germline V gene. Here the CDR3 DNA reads TGTGCCAGCAGCTTAGTGCGTGGCGTTTGGGGTAGAACTAATGAAAAACTGTTTTTT. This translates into CASSLVRGVWGRTNEKLFF.

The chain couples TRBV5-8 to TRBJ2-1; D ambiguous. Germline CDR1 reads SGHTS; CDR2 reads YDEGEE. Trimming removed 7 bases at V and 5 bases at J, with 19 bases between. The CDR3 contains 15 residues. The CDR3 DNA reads TGTGCCAGCCCCCCCCGGGCCTTCGGCCACAATGAGCAGTTCTTC. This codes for CASPPRAFGHNEQFF.

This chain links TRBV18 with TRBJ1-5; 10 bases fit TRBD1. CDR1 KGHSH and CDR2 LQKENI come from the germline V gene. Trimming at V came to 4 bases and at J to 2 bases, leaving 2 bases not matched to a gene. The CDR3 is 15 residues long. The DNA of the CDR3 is TGTGCCAGCTCACTGACAGGGGGCGGCAATCAGCCCCAGCATTTT. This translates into CASSLTGGGNQPQHF.

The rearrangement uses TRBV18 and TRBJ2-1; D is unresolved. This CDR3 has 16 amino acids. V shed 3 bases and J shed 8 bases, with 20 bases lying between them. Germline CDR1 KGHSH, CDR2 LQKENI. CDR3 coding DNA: TGTGCCAGCTCACCCCCCGGAGCGACCCCCAATGATGAGCAGTTCTTC. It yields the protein CASSPPGATPNDEQFF.

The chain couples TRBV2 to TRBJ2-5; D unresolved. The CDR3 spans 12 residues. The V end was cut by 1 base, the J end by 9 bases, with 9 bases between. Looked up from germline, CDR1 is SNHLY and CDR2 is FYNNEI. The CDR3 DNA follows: TGTGCCAGCAGTGAAGAATGGTTTCCCCAGTACTTC. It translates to CASSEEWFPQYF.

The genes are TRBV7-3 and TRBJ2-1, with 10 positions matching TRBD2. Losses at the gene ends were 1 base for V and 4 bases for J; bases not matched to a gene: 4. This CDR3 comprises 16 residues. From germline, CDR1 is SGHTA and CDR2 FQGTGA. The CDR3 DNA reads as TGTGCCAGCAGCTTAATCCCTAGCGGGAGTTACAATGAGCAGTTCTTC. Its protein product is CASSLIPSGSYNEQFF.

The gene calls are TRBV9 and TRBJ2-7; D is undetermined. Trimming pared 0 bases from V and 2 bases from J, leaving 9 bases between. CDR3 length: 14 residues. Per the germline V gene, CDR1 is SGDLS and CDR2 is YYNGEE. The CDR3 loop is CASSVAVGTYEQYF. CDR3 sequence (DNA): TGTGCCAGCAGCGTAGCGGTAGGAACCTACGAGCAGTACTTC. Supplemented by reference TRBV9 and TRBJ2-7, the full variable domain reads DSGVTQTPKHLITATGQRVTLRCSPRSGDLSVYWYQQSLDQGLQFLIQYYNGEERAKGNILERFSAQQFPDLHSELNLSSLELGDSALYFCASSVAVGTYEQYFGPGTRLTVT.

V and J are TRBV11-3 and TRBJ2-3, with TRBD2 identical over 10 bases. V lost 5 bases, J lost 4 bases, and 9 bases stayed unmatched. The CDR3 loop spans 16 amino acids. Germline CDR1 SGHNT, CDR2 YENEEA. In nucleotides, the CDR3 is TGTGCCAGCAGCGGGTCCAGCGGGAGGGTGGCAGATACGCAGTATTTT. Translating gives CASSGSSGRVADTQYF. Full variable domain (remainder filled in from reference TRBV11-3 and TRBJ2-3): EAGVVQSPRYKIIEKKQPVAFWCNPISGHNTLYWYLQNLGQGPELLIRYENEEAVDDSQLPKDRFSAERLKGVDSTLKIQPAELGDSAVYLCASSGSSGRVADTQYFGPGTRLTVL.

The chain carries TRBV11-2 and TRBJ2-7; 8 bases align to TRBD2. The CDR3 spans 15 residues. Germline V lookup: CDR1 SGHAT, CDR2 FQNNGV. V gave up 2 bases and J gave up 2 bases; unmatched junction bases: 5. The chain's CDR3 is CASSLQAGATYEQYF. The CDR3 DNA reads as TGTGCCAGCAGCTTACAAGCGGGAGCTACCTACGAGCAGTACTTC.

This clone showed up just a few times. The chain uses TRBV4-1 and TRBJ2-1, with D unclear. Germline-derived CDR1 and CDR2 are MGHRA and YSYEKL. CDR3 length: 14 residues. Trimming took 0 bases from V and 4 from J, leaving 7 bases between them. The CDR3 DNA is TGCGCCAGCAGCCAAGATACTGGATACAATGAGCAGTTCTTC. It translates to CASSQDTGYNEQFF.

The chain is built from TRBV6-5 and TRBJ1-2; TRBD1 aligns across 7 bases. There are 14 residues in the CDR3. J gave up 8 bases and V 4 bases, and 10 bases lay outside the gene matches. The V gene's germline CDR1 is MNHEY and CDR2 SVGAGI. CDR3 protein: CASSLNPTGRGYTF. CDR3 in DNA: TGTGCCAGCAGTTTAAACCCGACAGGGAGAGGCTACACCTTC.

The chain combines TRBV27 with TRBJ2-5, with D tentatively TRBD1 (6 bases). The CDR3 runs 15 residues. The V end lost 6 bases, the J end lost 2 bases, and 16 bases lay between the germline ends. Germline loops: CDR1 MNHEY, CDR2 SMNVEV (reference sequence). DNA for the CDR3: TGTGCCAGCAGCCCGACCCCGAGGGGGCAAGAGACCCAGTACTTC. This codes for CASSPTPRGQETQYF.

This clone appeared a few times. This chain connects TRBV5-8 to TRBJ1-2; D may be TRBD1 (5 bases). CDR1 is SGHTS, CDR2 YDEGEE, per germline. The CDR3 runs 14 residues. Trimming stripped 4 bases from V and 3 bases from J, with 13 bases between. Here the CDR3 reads CASSVDSAYYGYTF. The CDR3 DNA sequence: TGTGCCAGCAGCGTAGACAGTGCTTACTATGGCTACACCTTC.

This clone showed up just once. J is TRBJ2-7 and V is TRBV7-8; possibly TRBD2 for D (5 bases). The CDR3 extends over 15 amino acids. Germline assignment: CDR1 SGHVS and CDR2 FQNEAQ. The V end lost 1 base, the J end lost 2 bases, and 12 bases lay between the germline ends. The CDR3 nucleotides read TGTGCCAGCAGCTTAGTTAGCGACTACCCCTACGAGCAGTACTTC. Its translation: CASSLVSDYPYEQYF.

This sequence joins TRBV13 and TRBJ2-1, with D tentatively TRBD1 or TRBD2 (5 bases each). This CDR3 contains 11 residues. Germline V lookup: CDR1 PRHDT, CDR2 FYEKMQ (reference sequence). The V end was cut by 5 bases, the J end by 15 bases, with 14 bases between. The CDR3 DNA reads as TGTGCCAGCAGCATCCGGGACCGACGGTTCTTC. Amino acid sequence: CASSIRDRRFF.

CDR3 DNA: TGTGCCAGCAGTGAAGGACTAGCGTCAGAGACCCAGTACTTC. It translates to CASSEGLASETQYF. The rearrangement uses TRBV25-1 and TRBJ2-5; 9 nucleotides match TRBD2. Trimming at V came to 2 bases and at J to 4 bases, leaving 2 bases not matched to a gene. This CDR3 contains 14 residues. Germline assignment: CDR1 MGHDK and CDR2 SYGVNS.

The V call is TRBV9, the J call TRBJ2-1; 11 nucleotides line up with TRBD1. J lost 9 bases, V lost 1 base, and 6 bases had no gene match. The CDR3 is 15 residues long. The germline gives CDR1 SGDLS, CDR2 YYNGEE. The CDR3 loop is CASSVLGQGAPEQFF. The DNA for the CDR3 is TGTGCCAGCAGCGTACTAGGACAGGGGGCGCCTGAGCAGTTCTTC.